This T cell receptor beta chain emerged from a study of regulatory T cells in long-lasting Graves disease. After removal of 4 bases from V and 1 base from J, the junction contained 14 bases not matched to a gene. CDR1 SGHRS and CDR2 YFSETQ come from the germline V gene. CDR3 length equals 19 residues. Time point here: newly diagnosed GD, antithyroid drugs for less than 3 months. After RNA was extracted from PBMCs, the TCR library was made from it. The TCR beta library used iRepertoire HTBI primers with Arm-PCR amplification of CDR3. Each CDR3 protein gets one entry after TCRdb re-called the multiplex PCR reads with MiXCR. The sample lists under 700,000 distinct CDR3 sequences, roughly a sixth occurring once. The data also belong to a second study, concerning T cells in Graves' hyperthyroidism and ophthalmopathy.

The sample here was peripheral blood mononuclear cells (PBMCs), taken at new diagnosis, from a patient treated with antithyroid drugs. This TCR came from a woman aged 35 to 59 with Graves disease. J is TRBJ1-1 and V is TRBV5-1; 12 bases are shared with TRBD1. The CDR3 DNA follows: TGCGCCAGCAGCCTAGCCCCTCACGGGACAGGGGGCGGGAACACTGAAGCTTTCTTT. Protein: CASSLAPHGTGGGNTEAFF.